This is a list of T cell receptor beta chains from one sample in a study of blood T cell repertoires in COVID-19. TCRdb's copy holds only in-frame clones and misses some; the assay was immunoSEQ multiplex PCR. The sample holds 400,000 to 500,000 clones, approximately 87% seen once. The source material was PBMCs or T cells enriched from blood (not recorded which). These receptors all stem from a woman aged 40-49 years who had recovered from COVID-19. CDR3s include the opening cysteine and the closing phenylalanine or tryptophan. The D gene is left open where the match is weak. A clone size is listed for some rows: how often the clone was seen (once, few, many), or a class if it is expanded.

clone size: NA
V gene: TRBV7-2
D gene: NA
J gene: TRBJ1-3
CDR3 protein: CASSFQDSGNTIYF
CDR3 DNA: TGTGCCAGCAGCTTTCAGGACTCTGGAAACACCATATATTTT

clone size: NA
V gene: TRBV15
D gene: NA
J gene: TRBJ1-2
CDR3 protein: CATSRGNSGVGLGYTF
CDR3 DNA: TGTGCCACCAGCAGAGGTAATTCGGGGGTTGGGTTGGGCTACACCTTC

clone size: NA
V gene: TRBV5-8
D gene: NA
J gene: TRBJ1-3
CDR3 protein: CASSRRGPLDSGNTIYF
CDR3 DNA: TGTGCCAGCAGCCGGAGGGGCCCCTTGGACTCTGGAAACACCATATATTTT

clone size: NA
V gene: TRBV3-1/TRBV3-2
D gene: NA
J gene: TRBJ2-5
CDR3 protein: CASSQAGAQIQETQYF
CDR3 DNA: TGTGCCAGCAGCCAAGCGGGAGCTCAGATACAAGAGACCCAGTACTTC

clone size: NA
V gene: TRBV14
D gene: TRBD1
J gene: TRBJ1-2
CDR3 protein: CASSPDRGYGYTF
CDR3 DNA: TGTGCCAGCAGCCCAGACAGGGGCTATGGCTACACCTTC

clone size: NA
V gene: TRBV27
D gene: TRBD1
J gene: TRBJ1-2
CDR3 protein: CASSLGGQGAQGYTF
CDR3 DNA: TGTGCCAGCAGTTTAGGGGGACAGGGGGCGCAAGGCTACACCTTC

clone size: few
V gene: TRBV3-1/TRBV3-2
D gene: NA
J gene: TRBJ1-5
CDR3 protein: CASSQDLTGNQPQHF
CDR3 DNA: TGTGCCAGCAGCCAAGATTTAACAGGCAATCAGCCCCAGCATTTT

clone size: NA
V gene: TRBV7-9
D gene: TRBD1
J gene: TRBJ1-2
CDR3 protein: CASSLDYPGQGSYGYTF
CDR3 DNA: TGTGCCAGCAGCTTGGACTATCCGGGACAGGGGTCCTATGGCTACACCTTC

clone size: NA
V gene: TRBV11-2
D gene: NA
J gene: TRBJ2-7
CDR3 protein: CASSRRGDNEQYF
CDR3 DNA: TGTGCCAGCAGCCGTCGGGGGGACAACGAGCAGTACTTC

clone size: NA
V gene: TRBV4-1
D gene: NA
J gene: TRBJ2-2
CDR3 protein: CASSQEKVGDTGELFF
CDR3 DNA: TGCGCCAGCAGCCAAGAAAAGGTCGGGGACACCGGGGAGCTGTTTTTT

clone size: NA
V gene: TRBV27
D gene: TRBD2
J gene: TRBJ2-1
CDR3 protein: CASTTTGLAGVYNEQFF
CDR3 DNA: TGTGCCAGCACTACCACGGGACTAGCGGGGGTCTACAATGAGCAGTTCTTC

clone size: NA
V gene: TRBV4-1
D gene: NA
J gene: TRBJ1-2
CDR3 protein: CASSQERGVYGYTF
CDR3 DNA: TGCGCCAGCAGCCAAGAGCGGGGCGTCTATGGCTACACCTTC

clone size: NA
V gene: TRBV4-1
D gene: TRBD1
J gene: TRBJ1-5
CDR3 protein: CASSQLHGTGDPKLLQHF
CDR3 DNA: TGCGCCAGCAGCCAACTTCACGGGACAGGGGACCCCAAGTTGCTCCAGCATTTT

clone size: NA
V gene: TRBV10-3
D gene: TRBD2
J gene: TRBJ2-7
CDR3 protein: CAIRLAGNEEQYF
CDR3 DNA: TGTGCCATCAGGCTAGCGGGAAATGAGGAGCAGTACTTC

clone size: NA
V gene: TRBV7-2
D gene: TRBD2
J gene: TRBJ2-7
CDR3 protein: CASSPPHTLAGSYEQYF
CDR3 DNA: TGTGCCAGCAGCCCCCCACATACACTAGCGGGGTCCTACGAGCAGTACTTC

clone size: NA
V gene: TRBV27
D gene: NA
J gene: TRBJ1-1
CDR3 protein: CASSLSSRPGDTEAFF
CDR3 DNA: TGTGCCAGCAGTTTATCGAGCCGACCCGGGGACACTGAAGCTTTCTTT

clone size: NA
V gene: TRBV7-2
D gene: TRBD1
J gene: TRBJ1-1
CDR3 protein: CASSLDRESGLFTEAFF
CDR3 DNA: TGTGCCAGCAGCTTGGACAGGGAAAGTGGTTTGTTCACTGAAGCTTTCTTT

clone size: NA
V gene: TRBV25-1
D gene: NA
J gene: TRBJ2-7
CDR3 protein: CASSARQGLLSYEQYF
CDR3 DNA: TGTGCCAGCAGTGCCCGACAGGGACTTCTCTCCTACGAGCAGTACTTC

clone size: NA
V gene: TRBV4-2
D gene: TRBD2
J gene: TRBJ2-3
CDR3 protein: CASSAPGLAGVKDTQYF
CDR3 DNA: TGTGCCAGCAGCGCACCGGGACTAGCGGGAGTAAAAGATACGCAGTATTTT

clone size: NA
V gene: TRBV12-3/TRBV12-4
D gene: NA
J gene: TRBJ1-1
CDR3 protein: CASSAGPSVAFF
CDR3 DNA: TGTGCCAGCAGTGCAGGGCCCTCGGTAGCTTTCTTT

clone size: NA
V gene: TRBV27
D gene: TRBD2
J gene: TRBJ2-1
CDR3 protein: CASRETDSGSFFDEQFF
CDR3 DNA: TGTGCCAGCAGGGAAACGGATAGCGGGAGTTTTTTCGATGAGCAGTTCTTC

clone size: NA
V gene: TRBV29-1
D gene: NA
J gene: TRBJ1-2
CDR3 protein: CSVEGDPLPDYGYTF
CDR3 DNA: TGCAGCGTTGAAGGTGACCCACTACCGGACTATGGCTACACCTTC

clone size: NA
V gene: TRBV4-3
D gene: TRBD2
J gene: TRBJ2-1
CDR3 protein: CASSRTSEYNEQFF
CDR3 DNA: TGCGCCAGCAGCCGCACTAGCGAGTACAATGAGCAGTTCTTC

clone size: NA
V gene: TRBV19
D gene: NA
J gene: TRBJ1-5
CDR3 protein: CASSVQGTSNQPQHF
CDR3 DNA: TGTGCCAGTAGTGTACAGGGTACGAGCAATCAGCCCCAGCATTTT

clone size: once
V gene: TRBV5-1
D gene: NA
J gene: TRBJ2-2
CDR3 protein: CASQKPRTDTGELFF
CDR3 DNA: TGCGCCAGCCAAAAACCACGAACGGACACCGGGGAGCTGTTTTTT

clone size: NA
V gene: TRBV9
D gene: NA
J gene: TRBJ2-3
CDR3 protein: CASSVDVTGGTDTQYF
CDR3 DNA: TGTGCCAGCAGCGTAGATGTGACGGGAGGCACAGATACGCAGTATTTT

clone size: NA
V gene: TRBV6-5
D gene: NA
J gene: TRBJ2-5
CDR3 protein: CASSSLLGAGETQYF
CDR3 DNA: TGTGCCAGCAGTTCCCTTCTGGGGGCAGGGGAGACCCAGTACTTC

clone size: NA
V gene: TRBV9
D gene: NA
J gene: TRBJ2-5
CDR3 protein: CASSRTGSQETQYF
CDR3 DNA: TGTGCCAGCAGCCGTACAGGGAGTCAAGAGACCCAGTACTTC

clone size: NA
V gene: TRBV11-2
D gene: TRBD2
J gene: TRBJ2-1
CDR3 protein: CASSLRLAGGGSYNEQFF
CDR3 DNA: TGTGCCAGCAGCTTAAGGCTAGCGGGAGGTGGATCGTACAATGAGCAGTTCTTC

clone size: NA
V gene: TRBV9
D gene: TRBD2
J gene: TRBJ2-3
CDR3 protein: CASSVEGSGVTDTQYF
CDR3 DNA: TGTGCCAGCAGCGTAGAAGGGAGCGGGGTCACAGATACGCAGTATTTT

clone size: NA
V gene: TRBV6-1
D gene: NA
J gene: TRBJ1-3
CDR3 protein: CASSAFGRRIGGNTIYF
CDR3 DNA: TGTGCCAGCAGTGCTTTTGGCCGGCGGATCGGCGGAAACACCATATATTTT